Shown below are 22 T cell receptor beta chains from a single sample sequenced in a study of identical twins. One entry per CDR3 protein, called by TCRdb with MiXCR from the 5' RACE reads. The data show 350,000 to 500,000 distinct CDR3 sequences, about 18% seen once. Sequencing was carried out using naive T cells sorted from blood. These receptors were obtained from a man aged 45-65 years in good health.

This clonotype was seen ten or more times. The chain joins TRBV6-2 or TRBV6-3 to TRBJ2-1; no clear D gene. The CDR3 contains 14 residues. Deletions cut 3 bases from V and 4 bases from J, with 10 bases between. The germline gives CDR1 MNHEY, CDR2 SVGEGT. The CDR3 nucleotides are TGTGCCAGCAGTTATTCTATACTATACAATGAGCAGTTCTTC. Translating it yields CASSYSILYNEQFF.

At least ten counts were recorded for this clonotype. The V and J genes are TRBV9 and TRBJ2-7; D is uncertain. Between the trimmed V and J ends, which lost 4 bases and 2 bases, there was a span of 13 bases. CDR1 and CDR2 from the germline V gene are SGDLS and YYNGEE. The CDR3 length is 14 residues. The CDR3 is CASSPGGPPYEQYF. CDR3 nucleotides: TGTGCCAGCAGCCCCGGCGGTCCTCCCTACGAGCAGTACTTC.

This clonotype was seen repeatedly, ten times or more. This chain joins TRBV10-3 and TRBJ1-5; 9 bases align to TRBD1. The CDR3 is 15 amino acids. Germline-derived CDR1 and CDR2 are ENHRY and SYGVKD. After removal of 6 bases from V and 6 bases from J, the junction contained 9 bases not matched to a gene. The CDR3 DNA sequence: TGTGCCATCAGCGGGACAGGGAGAGTCGGTCAGCCCCAGCATTTT. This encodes CAISGTGRVGQPQHF.

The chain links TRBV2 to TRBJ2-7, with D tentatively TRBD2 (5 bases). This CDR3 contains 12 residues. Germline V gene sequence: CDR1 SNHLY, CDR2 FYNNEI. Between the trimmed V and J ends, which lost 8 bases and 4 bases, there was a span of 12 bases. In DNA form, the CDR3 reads TGTGCCAGCTTCGGTCCGGGGTACGAGCAGTACTTC. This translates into CASFGPGYEQYF.

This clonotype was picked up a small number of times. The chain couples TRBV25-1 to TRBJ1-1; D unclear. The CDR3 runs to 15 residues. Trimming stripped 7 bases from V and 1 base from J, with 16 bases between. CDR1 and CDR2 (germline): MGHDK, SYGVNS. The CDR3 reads CASNPGGHQNTEAFF. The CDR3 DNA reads TGTGCCAGCAATCCAGGTGGGCATCAGAACACTGAAGCTTTCTTT.

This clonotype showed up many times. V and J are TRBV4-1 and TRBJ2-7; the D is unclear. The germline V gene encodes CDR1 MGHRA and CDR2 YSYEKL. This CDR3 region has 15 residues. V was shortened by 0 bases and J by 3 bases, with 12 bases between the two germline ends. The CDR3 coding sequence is TGCGCCAGCAGCCAAGATGGCGGTGGGTTCTACGAGCAGTACTTC. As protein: CASSQDGGGFYEQYF.

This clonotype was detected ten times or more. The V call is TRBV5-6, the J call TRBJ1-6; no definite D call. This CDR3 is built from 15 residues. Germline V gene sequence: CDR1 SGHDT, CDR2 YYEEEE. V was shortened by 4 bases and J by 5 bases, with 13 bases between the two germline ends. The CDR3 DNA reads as TGTGCCAGCAGCCGACGGACTGTAAATAATTCACCCCTCCACTTT. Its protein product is CASSRRTVNNSPLHF.

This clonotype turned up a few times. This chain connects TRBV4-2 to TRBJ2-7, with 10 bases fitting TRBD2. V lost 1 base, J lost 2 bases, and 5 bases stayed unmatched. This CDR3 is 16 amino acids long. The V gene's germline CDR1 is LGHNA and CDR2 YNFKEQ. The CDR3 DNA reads TGTGCCAGCAGCCAAGGGGGACTAGCGCCAACCTACGAGCAGTACTTC. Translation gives CASSQGGLAPTYEQYF.

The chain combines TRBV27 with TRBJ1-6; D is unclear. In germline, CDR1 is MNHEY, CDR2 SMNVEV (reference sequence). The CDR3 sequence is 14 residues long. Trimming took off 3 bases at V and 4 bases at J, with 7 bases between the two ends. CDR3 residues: CASSFQRYNSPLHF. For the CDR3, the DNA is TGTGCCAGCAGTTTCCAGAGATATAATTCACCCCTCCACTTT.

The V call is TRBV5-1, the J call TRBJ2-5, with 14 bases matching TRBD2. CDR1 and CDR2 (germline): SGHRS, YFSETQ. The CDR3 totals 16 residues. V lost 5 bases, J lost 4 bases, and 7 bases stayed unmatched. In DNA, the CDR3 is TGCGCCAGCAGGACCGGGACTAGCGGGGGCCTAGAGACCCAGTACTTC. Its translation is CASRTGTSGGLETQYF.

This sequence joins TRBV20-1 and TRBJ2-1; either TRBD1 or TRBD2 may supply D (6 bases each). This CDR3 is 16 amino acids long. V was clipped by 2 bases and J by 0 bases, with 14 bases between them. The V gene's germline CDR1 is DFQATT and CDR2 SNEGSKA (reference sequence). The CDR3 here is CSARSKGGSSYNEQFF. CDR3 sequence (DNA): TGCAGTGCTAGATCCAAAGGGGGGAGCTCCTACAATGAGCAGTTCTTC.

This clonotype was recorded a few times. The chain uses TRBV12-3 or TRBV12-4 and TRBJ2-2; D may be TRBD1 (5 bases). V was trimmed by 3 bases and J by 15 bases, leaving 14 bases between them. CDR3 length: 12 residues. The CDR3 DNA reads TGTGCCAGCAGTTTCAGTAGACAGTCGGTGTTTTTT. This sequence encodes CASSFSRQSVFF.

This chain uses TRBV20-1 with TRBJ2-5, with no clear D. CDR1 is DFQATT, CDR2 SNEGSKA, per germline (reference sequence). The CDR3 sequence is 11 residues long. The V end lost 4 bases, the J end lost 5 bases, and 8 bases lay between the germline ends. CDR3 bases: TGCAGTGCTACCCATGTGGAGACCCAGTACTTC. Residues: CSATHVETQYF.

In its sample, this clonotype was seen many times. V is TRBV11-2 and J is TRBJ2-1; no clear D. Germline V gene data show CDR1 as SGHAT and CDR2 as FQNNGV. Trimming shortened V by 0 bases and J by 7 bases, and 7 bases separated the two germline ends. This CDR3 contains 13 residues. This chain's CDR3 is CASSLESGNEQFF. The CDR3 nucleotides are TGTGCCAGCAGCTTAGAGTCTGGTAATGAGCAGTTCTTC.

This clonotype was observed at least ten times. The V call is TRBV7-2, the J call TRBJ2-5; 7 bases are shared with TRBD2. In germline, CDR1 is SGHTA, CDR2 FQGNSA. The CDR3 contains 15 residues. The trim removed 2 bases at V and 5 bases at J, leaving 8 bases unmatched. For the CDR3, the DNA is TGTGCCAGCAGCTTATCTCGGGGAGGGGTCGAGACCCAGTACTTC. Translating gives CASSLSRGGVETQYF.

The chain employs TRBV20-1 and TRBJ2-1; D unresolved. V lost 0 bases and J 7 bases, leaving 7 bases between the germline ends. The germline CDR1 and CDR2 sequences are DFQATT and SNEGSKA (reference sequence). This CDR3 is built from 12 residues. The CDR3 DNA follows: TGCAGTGCTAGAGATGTGAGGAATGAGCAGTTCTTC. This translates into CSARDVRNEQFF.

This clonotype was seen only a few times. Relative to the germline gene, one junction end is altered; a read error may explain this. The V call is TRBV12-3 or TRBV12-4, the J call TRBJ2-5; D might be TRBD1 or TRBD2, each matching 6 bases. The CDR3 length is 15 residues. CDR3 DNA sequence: TGTGCCAGCAGTTTATTAGGGGGGATTCAAGGGACCCAGTACTTC. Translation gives CASSLLGGIQGTQYF.

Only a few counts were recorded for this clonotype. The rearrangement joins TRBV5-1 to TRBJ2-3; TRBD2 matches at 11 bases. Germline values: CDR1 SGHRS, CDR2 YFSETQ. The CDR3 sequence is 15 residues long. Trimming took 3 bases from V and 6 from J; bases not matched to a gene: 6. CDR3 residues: CASSSLSGRADTQYF. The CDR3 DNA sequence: TGCGCCAGCAGCTCCCTTAGCGGGAGGGCCGATACGCAGTATTTT.

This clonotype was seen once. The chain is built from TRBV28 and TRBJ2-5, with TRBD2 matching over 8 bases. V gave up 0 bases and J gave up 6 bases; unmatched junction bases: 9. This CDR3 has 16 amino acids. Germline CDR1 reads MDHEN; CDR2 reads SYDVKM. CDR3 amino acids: CASSLWGGGFTKTQYF. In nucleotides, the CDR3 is TGTGCCAGCAGTTTATGGGGCGGGGGGTTCACGAAGACCCAGTACTTC.

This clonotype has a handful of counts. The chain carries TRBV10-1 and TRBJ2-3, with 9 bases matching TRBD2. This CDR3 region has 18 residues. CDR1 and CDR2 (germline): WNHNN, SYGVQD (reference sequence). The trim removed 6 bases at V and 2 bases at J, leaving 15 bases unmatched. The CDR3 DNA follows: TGCGCCAGCAGCCCCGGGATAGCGGGGGCCTACTACACAGATACGCAGTATTTT. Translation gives CASSPGIAGAYYTDTQYF.

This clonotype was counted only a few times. The CDR3 DNA sequence: TGTGCCAGCAGTTCCACCGCGGGGGGTTCGGAGACCCAGTACTTC. Translation: CASSSTAGGSETQYF. The chain recombines TRBV6-5 with TRBJ2-5; TRBD2 aligns across 8 bases. This CDR3 has 15 residues. The germline CDR1 and CDR2 sequences are MNHEY and SVGAGI. V trimming: 4 bases; J trimming: 5 bases; junction bases outside the gene matches: 9.

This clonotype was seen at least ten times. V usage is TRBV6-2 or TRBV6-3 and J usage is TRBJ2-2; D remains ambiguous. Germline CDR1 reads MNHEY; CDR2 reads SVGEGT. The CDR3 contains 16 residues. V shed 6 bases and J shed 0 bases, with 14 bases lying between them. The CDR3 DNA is TGTGCCAGCAGCCGTATCGCAGGAGCGAACACCGGGGAGCTGTTTTTT. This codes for CASSRIAGANTGELFF.